These 8 T cell receptor beta chains were sequenced from one sample in a study of blood T cell repertoires in COVID-19. TCRdb's copy holds only in-frame clones and misses some; the assay was immunoSEQ multiplex PCR. The data hold more than 100,000 clones, with around 87% observed a single time. The sequenced material came from peripheral blood. The receptors derive from a woman aged 70-85 years with acute or convalescent COVID-19.

The gene calls are TRBV6-5 and TRBJ1-1, with D tentatively TRBD1 (5 bases). Trimming removed 0 bases at V and 4 bases at J, with 9 bases between. Looked up from germline, CDR1 is MNHEY and CDR2 is SVGAGI. This CDR3 is built from 14 residues. The CDR3 coding sequence is TGTGCCAGCAGTTACTCGGGAGGGACCACTGAAGCTTTCTTT. Residues: CASSYSGGTTEAFF.

This clone was detected a few times. The gene calls are TRBV6-6 and TRBJ1-1, with D tentatively TRBD1 (5 bases). This CDR3 is built from 17 residues. Germline-derived CDR1 and CDR2 are MNHNY and SVGAGI (reference sequence). The V end was cut by 5 bases, the J end by 0 bases, with 19 bases between. The CDR3 is CASSRHNSGGVNTEAFF. CDR3 in DNA: TGTGCCAGCAGTCGACATAACTCTGGGGGGGTGAACACTGAAGCTTTCTTT.

The chain recombines TRBV29-1 with TRBJ1-2; no definite D call. This CDR3 has 12 residues. Trimming took off 3 bases at V and 8 bases at J, with 13 bases between the two ends. Per the germline V gene, CDR1 is SQVTM and CDR2 is ANQGSEA. The DNA for the CDR3 is TGCAGCGTTGATGGCCATCGCCTGGGCTACACCTTC. It encodes CSVDGHRLGYTF.

Written as DNA, the CDR3 is TGTGCCAGCAGTTACCCAGGGTTAATGGTGAACACTGAAGCTTTCTTT. It is translated as CASSYPGLMVNTEAFF. The chain recombines TRBV6-2 or TRBV6-3 with TRBJ1-1; TRBD1 is a possible D gene (5 bases). V lost 2 bases and J 0 bases, leaving 13 bases between the germline ends. The CDR3 runs to 16 residues. Germline lookup yields CDR1 MNHEY and CDR2 SVGEGT.

Only a few counts were recorded for this clone. V gene TRBV3-1 (or the pseudogene TRBV3-2) combines with J gene TRBJ1-1, with a possible D match to TRBD1 (5 bases). The CDR3 sequence is 16 residues long. With 4 bases removed from V and 0 bases from J, the gap between germline ends came to 15 bases. Looked up from germline, CDR1 is LGHDT and CDR2 is YNNKEL (reference sequence). CDR3 nucleotides: TGTGCCAGCAGCCCCCCGGGGGAGGGCGTGAACACTGAAGCTTTCTTT. This translates into CASSPPGEGVNTEAFF.

This CDR3 reads CASSFSGSLYSNQPQHF. The CDR3 DNA sequence: TGTGCCAGCAGCTTCAGCGGTAGCCTTTATAGCAATCAGCCCCAGCATTTT. The chain couples TRBV7-9 to TRBJ1-5; no clear D gene. Germline CDR1 is SEHNR and CDR2 is FQNEAQ (reference sequence). Trimming removed 3 bases at V and 0 bases at J, with 15 bases between. The CDR3 has 17 residues.

The chain combines TRBV18 with TRBJ1-2, with 11 bases identical to TRBD1. J lost 1 base, V lost 3 bases, and 1 base had no gene match. CDR1 KGHSH and CDR2 LQKENI come from the germline V gene. This CDR3 is built from 15 residues. CDR3 sequence (DNA): TGTGCCAGCTCACCGGGACAGGGGGTTAACTATGGCTACACCTTC. Residues: CASSPGQGVNYGYTF. Supplemented by reference TRBV18 and TRBJ1-2, the full variable domain reads NAGVMQNPRHLVRRRGQEARLRCSPMKGHSHVYWYRQLPEEGLKFMVYLQKENIIDESGMPKERFSAEFPKEGPSILRIQQVVRGDSAAYFCASSPGQGVNYGYTFGSGTRLTVV.

This clone was detected a few times. The chain carries TRBV19 and TRBJ1-2; 8 nucleotides match TRBD1. With 5 bases clipped from V and 0 bases from J, the junction kept 8 bases outside the gene matches. The CDR3 sequence is 16 residues long. The germline V gene has CDR1 LNHDA and CDR2 SQIVND (reference sequence). The CDR3 here is CASSATTGAANYGYTF. CDR3 nucleotide sequence: TGTGCCAGTAGTGCCACGACAGGGGCAGCTAACTATGGCTACACCTTC.